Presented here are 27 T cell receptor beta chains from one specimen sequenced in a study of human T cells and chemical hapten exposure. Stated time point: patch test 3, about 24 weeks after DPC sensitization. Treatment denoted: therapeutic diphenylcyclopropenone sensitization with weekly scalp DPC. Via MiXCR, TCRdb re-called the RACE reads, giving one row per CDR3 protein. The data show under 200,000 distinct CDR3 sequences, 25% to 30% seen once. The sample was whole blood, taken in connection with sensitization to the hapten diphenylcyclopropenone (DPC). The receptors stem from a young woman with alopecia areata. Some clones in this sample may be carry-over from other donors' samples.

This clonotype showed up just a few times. The CDR3 here is CASRSGAGNEQFF. In DNA, the CDR3 is TGTGCCAGCAGGAGCGGGGCCGGGAATGAGCAGTTCTTC. This chain connects TRBV7-9 to TRBJ2-1; 7 bases are shared with TRBD2. Per germline, CDR1 SEHNR and CDR2 FQNEAQ (reference sequence). This CDR3 is built from 13 residues. Trimming took 6 bases from V and 7 from J; bases not matched to a gene: 6. The whole variable domain, filled in from reference TRBV7-9 and TRBJ2-1, reads DTGVSQNPRHKITKRGQNVTFRCDPISEHNRLYWYRQTLGQGPEFLTYFQNEAQLEKSRLLSDRFSAERPKGSFSTLEIQRTEQGDSAMYLCASRSGAGNEQFFGPGTRLTVL.

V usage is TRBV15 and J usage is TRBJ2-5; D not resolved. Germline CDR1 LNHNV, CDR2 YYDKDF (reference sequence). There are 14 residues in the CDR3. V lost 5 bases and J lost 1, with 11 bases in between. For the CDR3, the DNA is TGTGCCACCAGCCTCACCGGCTTCCAAGAGACCCAGTACTTC. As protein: CATSLTGFQETQYF.

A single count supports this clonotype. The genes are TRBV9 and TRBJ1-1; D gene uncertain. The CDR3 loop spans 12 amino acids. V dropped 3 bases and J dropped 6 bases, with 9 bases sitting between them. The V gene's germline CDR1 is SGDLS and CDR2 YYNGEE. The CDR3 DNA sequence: TGTGCCAGCAGCGCCTCCGGGGCTGAAGCTTTCTTT. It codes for CASSASGAEAFF. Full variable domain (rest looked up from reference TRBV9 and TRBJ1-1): DSGVTQTPKHLITATGQRVTLRCSPRSGDLSVYWYQQSLDQGLQFLIQYYNGEERAKGNILERFSAQQFPDLHSELNLSSLELGDSALYFCASSASGAEAFFGQGTRLTVV.

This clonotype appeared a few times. The CDR3 here is CASSPRTGFYGYTF. The CDR3 DNA reads as TGTGCCAGCAGTCCCAGGACAGGCTTCTATGGCTACACCTTC. The chain is built from TRBV12-3 or TRBV12-4 and TRBJ1-2; TRBD1 aligns across 7 bases. The CDR3 runs to 14 residues. After removal of 5 bases from V and 4 bases from J, the junction contained 7 bases not matched to a gene.

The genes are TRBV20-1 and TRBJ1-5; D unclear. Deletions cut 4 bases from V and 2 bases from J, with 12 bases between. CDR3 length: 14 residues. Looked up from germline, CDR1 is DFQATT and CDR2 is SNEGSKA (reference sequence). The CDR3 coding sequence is TGCAGTGCTAAGAAGAACCGGGGCAATCAGCCCCAGCATTTT. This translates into CSAKKNRGNQPQHF.

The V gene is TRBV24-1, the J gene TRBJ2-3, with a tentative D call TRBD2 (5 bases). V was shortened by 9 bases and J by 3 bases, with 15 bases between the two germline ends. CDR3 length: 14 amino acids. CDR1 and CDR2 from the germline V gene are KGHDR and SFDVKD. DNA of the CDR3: TGTGCCACCGTAGAGGGAGCGGCGACAGATACGCAGTATTTT. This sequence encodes CATVEGAATDTQYF.

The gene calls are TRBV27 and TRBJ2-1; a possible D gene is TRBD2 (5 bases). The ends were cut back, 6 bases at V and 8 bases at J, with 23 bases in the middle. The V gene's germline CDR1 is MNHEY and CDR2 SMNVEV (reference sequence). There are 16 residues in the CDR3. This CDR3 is CASSRAVATSVHEQFF. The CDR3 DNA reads TGTGCCAGCAGCCGAGCCGTAGCGACTTCGGTCCATGAGCAGTTCTTC.

CDR3 sequence reads: CASRVRPHYNEQFF. CDR3 nucleotides: TGTGCCAGCAGAGTGAGGCCTCACTACAATGAGCAGTTCTTC. The V and J genes are TRBV27 and TRBJ2-1; D not resolved. Germline CDR1 reads MNHEY; CDR2 reads SMNVEV (reference sequence). V lost 6 bases and J 3 bases, leaving 12 bases between the germline ends. CDR3 length: 14 amino acids.

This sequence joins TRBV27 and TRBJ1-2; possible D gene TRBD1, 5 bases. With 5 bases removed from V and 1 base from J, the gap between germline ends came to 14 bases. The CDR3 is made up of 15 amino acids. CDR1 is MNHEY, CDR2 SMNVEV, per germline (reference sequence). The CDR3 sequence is CASSLRTPINYGYTF. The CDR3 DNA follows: TGTGCCAGCAGTCTGCGGACACCGATTAACTATGGCTACACCTTC.

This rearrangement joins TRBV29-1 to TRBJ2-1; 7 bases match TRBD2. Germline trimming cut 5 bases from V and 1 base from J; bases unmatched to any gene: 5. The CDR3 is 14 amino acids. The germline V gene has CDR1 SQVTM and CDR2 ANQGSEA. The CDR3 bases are TGCAGCGTTCGGGGGGTGAAGTCCTACAATGAGCAGTTCTTC. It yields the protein CSVRGVKSYNEQFF.

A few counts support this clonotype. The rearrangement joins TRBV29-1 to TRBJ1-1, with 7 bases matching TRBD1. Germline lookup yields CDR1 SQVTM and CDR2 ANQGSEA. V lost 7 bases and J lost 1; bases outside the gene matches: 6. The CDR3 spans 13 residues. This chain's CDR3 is CSADRTGNTEAFF. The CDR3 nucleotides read TGCAGCGCCGACCGGACAGGGAACACTGAAGCTTTCTTT. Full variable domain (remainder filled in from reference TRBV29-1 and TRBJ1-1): SAVISQKPSRDICQRGTSLTIQCQVDSQVTMMFWYRQQPGQSLTLIATANQGSEATYESGFVIDKFPISRPNLTFSTLTVSNMSPEDSSIYLCSADRTGNTEAFFGQGTRLTVV.

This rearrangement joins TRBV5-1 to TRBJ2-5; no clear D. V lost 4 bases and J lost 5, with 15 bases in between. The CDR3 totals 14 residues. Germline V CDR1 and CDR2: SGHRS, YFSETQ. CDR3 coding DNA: TGCGCCAGCAGCCTAAGTCGCGCGCAGGAGACCCAGTACTTC. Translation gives CASSLSRAQETQYF.

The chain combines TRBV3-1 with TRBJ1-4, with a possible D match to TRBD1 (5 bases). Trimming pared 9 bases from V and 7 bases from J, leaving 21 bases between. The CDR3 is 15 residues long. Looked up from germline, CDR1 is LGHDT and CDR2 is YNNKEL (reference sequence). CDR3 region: CASSSSGETSEKLFF. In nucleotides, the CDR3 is TGTGCCAGTTCCTCGTCGGGGGAGACAAGTGAAAAACTGTTTTTT.

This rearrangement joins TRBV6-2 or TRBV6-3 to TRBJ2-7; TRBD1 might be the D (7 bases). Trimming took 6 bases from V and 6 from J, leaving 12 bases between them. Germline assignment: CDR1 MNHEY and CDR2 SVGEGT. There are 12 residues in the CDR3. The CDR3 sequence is CASSDREVEQYF. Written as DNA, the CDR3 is TGTGCCAGCAGCGACAGGGAGGTCGAGCAGTACTTC.

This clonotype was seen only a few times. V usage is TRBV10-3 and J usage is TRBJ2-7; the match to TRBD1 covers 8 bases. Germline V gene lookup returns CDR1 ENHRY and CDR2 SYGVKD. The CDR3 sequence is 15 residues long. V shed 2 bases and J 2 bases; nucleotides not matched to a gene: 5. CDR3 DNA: TGTGCCATCAGTGAGGGACAGGGTATAACCTACGAGCAGTACTTC. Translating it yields CAISEGQGITYEQYF.

The CDR3 protein is CASSLNRGGDEQFF. CDR3 nucleotides: TGTGCCAGCAGTTTAAACCGGGGCGGGGATGAGCAGTTCTTC. The chain uses TRBV27 and TRBJ2-1; tentatively, D is TRBD2 (6 bases). V lost 2 bases and J lost 8, with 13 bases in between. CDR3 length: 14 amino acids. Germline CDR1 reads MNHEY; CDR2 reads SMNVEV (reference sequence).

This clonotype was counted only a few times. The CDR3 DNA reads as TGTGCCAGCAGCCCCGGGACAGGGCCCGGGGAGCTGTTTTTT. Encoded protein: CASSPGTGPGELFF. V and J are TRBV11-1 and TRBJ2-2; 9 bases are shared with TRBD1. With 5 bases clipped from V and 6 bases from J, the junction kept 4 bases outside the gene matches. CDR1 and CDR2 from the germline V gene are SGHAT and FQDESV (reference sequence). The CDR3 covers 14 residues.

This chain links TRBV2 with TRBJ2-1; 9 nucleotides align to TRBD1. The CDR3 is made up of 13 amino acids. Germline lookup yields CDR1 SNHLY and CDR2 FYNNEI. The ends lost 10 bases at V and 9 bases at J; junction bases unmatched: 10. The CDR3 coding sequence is TGTGCCACTAACAGGGGGCCGGGAACTGAGCAGTTCTTC. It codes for CATNRGPGTEQFF.

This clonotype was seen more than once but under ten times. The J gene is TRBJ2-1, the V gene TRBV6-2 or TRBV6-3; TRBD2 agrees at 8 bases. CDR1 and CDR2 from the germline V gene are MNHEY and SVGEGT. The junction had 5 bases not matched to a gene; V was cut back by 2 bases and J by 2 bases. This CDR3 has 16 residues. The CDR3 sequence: CASSYVFGGAYNEQFF. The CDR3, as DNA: TGTGCCAGCAGTTACGTTTTCGGGGGGGCCTACAATGAGCAGTTCTTC.

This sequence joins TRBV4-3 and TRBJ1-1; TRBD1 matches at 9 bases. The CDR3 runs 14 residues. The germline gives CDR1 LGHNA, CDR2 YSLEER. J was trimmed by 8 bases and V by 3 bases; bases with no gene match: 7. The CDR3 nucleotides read TGCGCCAGCAGCCAGACGGACAGGGGAAGGGAAGCTTTCTTT. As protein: CASSQTDRGREAFF.

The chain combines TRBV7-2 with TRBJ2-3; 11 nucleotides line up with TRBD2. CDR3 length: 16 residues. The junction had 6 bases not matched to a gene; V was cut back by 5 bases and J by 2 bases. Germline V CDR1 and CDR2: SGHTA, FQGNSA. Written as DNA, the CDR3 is TGTGCCAGCAGCATGTTAGCGGGGGGGCTCACAGATACGCAGTATTTT. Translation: CASSMLAGGLTDTQYF. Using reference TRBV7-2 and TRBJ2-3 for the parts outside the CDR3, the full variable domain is GAGVSQSPSNKVTEKGKDVELRCDPISGHTALYWYRQSLGQGLEFLIYFQGNSAPDKSGLPSDRFSAERTGGSVSTLTIQRTQQEDSAVYLCASSMLAGGLTDTQYFGPGTRLTVL.

CDR3 DNA: TGTGCCAGCAGCTTAGGGATAGTGGCCGGAGGTTTAGAGACCCAGTACTTC. Translating gives CASSLGIVAGGLETQYF. V and J are TRBV7-8 and TRBJ2-5, with a weak D call TRBD2 (5 bases). Trimming cost V 1 base and J 4 bases, with 19 bases left between them. The CDR3 spans 17 residues. Germline V gives CDR1 SGHVS, CDR2 FQNEAQ.

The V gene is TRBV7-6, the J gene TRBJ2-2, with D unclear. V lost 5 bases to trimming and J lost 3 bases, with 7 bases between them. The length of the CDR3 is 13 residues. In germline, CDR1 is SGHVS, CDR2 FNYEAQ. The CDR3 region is CASSPTDTGELFF. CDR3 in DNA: TGTGCCAGCAGCCCAACGGACACCGGGGAGCTGTTTTTT.

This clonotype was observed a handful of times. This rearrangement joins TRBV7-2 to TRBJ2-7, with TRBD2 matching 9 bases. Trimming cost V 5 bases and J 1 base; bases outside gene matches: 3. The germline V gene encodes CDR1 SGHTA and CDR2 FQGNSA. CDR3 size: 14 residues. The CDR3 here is CASSLGLASYEQYF. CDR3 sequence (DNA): TGTGCCAGCAGCCTGGGACTAGCTTCCTACGAGCAGTACTTC.

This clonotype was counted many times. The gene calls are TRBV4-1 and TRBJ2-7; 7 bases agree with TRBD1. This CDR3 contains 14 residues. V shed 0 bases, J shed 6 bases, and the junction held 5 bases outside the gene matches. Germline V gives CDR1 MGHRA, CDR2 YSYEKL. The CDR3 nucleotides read TGCGCCAGCAGCCAAGAGACCCGACAGGGCGAGCAGTACTTC. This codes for CASSQETRQGEQYF.

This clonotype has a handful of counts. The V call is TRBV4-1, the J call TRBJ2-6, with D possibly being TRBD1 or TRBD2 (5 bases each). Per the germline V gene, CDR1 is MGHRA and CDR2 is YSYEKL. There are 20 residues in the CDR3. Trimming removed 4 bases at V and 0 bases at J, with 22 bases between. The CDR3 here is CASSLKRGGLRDSGANVLTF. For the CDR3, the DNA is TGCGCCAGCAGCCTCAAAAGGGGTGGACTCCGGGACTCTGGGGCCAACGTCCTGACTTTC.

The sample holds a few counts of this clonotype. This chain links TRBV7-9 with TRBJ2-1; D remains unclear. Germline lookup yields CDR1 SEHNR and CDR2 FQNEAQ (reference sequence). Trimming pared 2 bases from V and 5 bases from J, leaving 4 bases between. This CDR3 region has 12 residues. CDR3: CASSLSHNEQFF. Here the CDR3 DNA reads TGTGCCAGCAGCTTAAGTCACAATGAGCAGTTCTTC.